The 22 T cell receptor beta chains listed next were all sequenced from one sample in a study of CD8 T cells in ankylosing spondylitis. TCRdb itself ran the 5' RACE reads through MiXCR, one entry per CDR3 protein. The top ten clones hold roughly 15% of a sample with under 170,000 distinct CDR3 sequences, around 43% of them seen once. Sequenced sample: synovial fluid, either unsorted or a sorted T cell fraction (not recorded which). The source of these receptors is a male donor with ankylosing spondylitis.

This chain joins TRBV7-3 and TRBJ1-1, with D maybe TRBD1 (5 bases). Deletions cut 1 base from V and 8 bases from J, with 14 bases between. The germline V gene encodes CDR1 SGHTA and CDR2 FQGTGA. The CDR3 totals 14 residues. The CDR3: CASSLMGVPEEAFF. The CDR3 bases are TGTGCCAGCAGCTTAATGGGGGTTCCGGAAGAAGCTTTCTTT.

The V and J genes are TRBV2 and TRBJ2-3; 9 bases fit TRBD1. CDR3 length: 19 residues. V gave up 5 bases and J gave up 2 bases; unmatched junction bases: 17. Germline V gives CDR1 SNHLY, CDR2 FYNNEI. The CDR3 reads CASSYGTGMFGRPTDTQYF. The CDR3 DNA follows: TGTGCCAGCAGTTACGGGACAGGGATGTTCGGGAGGCCCACAGATACGCAGTATTTT.

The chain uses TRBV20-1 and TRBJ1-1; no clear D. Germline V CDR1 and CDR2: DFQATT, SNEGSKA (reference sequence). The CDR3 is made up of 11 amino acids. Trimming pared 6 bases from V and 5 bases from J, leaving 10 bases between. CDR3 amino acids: CSAHPGTEAFF. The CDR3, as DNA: TGCAGTGCCCACCCGGGGACTGAAGCTTTCTTT.

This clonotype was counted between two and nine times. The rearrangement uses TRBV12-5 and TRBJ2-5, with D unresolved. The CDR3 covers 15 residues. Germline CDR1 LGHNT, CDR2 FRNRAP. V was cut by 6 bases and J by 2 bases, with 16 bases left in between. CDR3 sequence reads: CASGRSGEYQETQYF. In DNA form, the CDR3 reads TGTGCTAGTGGCCGTAGTGGGGAATATCAAGAGACCCAGTACTTC.

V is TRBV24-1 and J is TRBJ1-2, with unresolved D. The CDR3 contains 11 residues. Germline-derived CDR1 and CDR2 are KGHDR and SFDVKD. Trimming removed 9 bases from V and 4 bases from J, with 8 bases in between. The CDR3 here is CATRVGYGYTF. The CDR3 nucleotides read TGTGCCACCCGCGTCGGCTATGGCTACACCTTC.

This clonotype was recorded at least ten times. For the CDR3, the DNA is TGTGCCAGCAGCTCCCGGGAGAGGGGAGAAAATTCACCCCTCCACTTT. Protein sequence: CASSSRERGENSPLHF. J is TRBJ1-6 and V is TRBV9; D may be TRBD1 (5 bases). CDR3 length: 16 amino acids. Germline loops: CDR1 SGDLS, CDR2 YYNGEE. Trimming left V 4 bases short and J 7 bases short, with 18 bases between.

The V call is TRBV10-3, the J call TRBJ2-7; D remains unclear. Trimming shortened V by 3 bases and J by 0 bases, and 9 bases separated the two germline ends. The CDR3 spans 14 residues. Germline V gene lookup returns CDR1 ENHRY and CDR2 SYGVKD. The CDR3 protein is CAISDPGNSYEQYF. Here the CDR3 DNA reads TGTGCCATCAGTGATCCGGGTAACTCCTACGAGCAGTACTTC.

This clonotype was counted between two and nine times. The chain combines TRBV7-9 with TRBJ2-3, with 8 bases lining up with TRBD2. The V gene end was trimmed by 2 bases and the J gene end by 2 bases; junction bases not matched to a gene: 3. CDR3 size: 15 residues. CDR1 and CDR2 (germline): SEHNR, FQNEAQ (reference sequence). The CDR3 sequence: CASSLKLADTDTQYF. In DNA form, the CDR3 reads TGTGCCAGCAGCTTAAAACTAGCGGACACAGATACGCAGTATTTT.

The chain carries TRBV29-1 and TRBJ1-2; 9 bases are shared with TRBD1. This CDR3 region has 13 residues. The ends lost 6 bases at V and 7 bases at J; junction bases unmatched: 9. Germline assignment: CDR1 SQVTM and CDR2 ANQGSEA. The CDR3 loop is CSVGPGTGSGYTF. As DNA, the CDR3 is TGCAGCGTCGGCCCGGGGACAGGGAGTGGCTACACCTTC.

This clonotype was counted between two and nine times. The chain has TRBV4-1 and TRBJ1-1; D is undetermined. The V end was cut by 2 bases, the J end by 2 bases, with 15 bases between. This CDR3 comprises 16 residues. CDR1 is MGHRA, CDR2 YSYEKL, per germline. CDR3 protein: CASSQHPQHPNTEAFF. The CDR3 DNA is TGCGCCAGCAGCCAACATCCCCAACACCCCAACACTGAAGCTTTCTTT.

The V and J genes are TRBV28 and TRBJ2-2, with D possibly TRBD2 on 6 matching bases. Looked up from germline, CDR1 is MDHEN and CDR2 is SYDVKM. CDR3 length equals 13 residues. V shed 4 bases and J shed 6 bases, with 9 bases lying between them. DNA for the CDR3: TGTGCCAGCAGTTCGGGGGTGGCCGGGGAGCTGTTTTTT. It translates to CASSSGVAGELFF.

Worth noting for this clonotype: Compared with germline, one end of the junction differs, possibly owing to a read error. CDR3 DNA sequence: TGCGCCAGCAGCCAATATGTGGGATCGGGCACAGATACGCAGTATTTT. It codes for CASSQYVGSGTDTQYF. This sequence joins TRBV4-2 and TRBJ2-3; no reliable D call. The CDR3 totals 16 residues. CDR1 is LGHNA and CDR2 is YNFKEQ in the germline V gene.

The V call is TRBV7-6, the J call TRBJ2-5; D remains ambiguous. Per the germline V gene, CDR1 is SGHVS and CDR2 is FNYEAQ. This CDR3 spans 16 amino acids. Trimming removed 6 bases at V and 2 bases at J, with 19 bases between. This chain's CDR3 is CASRPTLSPLQETQYF. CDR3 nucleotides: TGTGCCAGCAGGCCTACCCTTTCCCCCCTTCAAGAGACCCAGTACTTC.

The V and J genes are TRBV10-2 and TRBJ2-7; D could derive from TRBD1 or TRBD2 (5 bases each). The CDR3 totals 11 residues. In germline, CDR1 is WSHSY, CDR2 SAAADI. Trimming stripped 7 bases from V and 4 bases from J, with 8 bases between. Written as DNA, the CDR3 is TGCGCCAGCACCGGGACGTACGAGCAGTACTTC. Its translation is CASTGTYEQYF.

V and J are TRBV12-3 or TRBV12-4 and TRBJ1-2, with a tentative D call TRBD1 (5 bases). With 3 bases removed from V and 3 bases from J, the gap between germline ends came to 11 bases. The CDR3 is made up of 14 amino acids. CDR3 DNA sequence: TGTGCCAGCAGTTTCGGCAGGGCCGACTATGGCTACACCTTC. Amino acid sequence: CASSFGRADYGYTF.

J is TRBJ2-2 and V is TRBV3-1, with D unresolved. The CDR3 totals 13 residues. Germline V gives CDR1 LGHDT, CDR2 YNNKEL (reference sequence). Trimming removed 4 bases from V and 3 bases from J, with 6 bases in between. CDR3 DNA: TGTGCCAGCAGCCCGGCATACACCGGGGAGCTGTTTTTT. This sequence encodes CASSPAYTGELFF.

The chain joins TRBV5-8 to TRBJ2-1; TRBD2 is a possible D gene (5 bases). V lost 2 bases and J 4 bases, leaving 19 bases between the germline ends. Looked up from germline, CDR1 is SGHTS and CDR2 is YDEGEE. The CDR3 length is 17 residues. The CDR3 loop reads CASSLGPASGFYNEQFF. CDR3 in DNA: TGTGCCAGCAGCTTAGGGCCAGCCTCGGGGTTTTACAATGAGCAGTTCTTC.

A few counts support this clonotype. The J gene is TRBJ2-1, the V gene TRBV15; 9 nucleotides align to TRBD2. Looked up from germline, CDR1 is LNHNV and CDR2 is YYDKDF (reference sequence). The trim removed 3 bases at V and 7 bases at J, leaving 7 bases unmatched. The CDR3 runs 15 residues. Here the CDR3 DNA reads TGTGCCACCAGCAGGGATAGCGGGGGTTCGAATGAGCAGTTCTTC. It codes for CATSRDSGGSNEQFF.

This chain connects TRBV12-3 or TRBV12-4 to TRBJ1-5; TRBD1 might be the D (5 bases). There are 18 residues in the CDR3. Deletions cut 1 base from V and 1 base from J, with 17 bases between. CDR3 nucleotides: TGTGCCAGCAGTTTAGGTAAGCTCGGCAGGGCGAGCAATCAGCCCCAGCATTTT. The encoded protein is CASSLGKLGRASNQPQHF.

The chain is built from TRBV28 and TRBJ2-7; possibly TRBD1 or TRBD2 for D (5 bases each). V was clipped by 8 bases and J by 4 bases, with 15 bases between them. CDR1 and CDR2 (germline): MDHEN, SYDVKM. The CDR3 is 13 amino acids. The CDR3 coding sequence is TGTGCCAGCTCCCGGGGCTGGGGTTACGAGCAGTACTTC. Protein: CASSRGWGYEQYF.

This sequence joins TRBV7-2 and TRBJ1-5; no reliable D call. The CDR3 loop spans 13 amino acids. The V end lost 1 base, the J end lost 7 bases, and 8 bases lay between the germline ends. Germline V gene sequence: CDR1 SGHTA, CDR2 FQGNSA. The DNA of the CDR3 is TGTGCCAGCAGCTTAGTTAGGCAGCAGCCCCAGCATTTT. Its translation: CASSLVRQQPQHF.

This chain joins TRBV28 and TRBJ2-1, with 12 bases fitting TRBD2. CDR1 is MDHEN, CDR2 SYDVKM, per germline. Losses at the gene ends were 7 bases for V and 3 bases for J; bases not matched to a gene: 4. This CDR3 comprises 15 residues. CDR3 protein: CASTQGLAGYNEQFF. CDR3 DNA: TGTGCCAGCACCCAGGGACTAGCGGGCTACAATGAGCAGTTCTTC.